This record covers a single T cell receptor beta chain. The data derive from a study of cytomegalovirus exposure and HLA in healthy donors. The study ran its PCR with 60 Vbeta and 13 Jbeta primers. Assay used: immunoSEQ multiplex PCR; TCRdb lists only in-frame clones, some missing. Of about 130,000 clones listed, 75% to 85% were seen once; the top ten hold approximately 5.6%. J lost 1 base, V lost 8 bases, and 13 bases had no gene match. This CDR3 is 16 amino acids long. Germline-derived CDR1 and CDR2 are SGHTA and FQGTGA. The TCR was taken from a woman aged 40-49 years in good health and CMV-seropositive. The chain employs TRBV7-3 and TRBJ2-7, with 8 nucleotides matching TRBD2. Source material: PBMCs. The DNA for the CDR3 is TGTGCCAGCGGACCCCCGATGGCGGGGGGTTCCTACGAGCAGTACTTC. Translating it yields CASGPPMAGGSYEQYF. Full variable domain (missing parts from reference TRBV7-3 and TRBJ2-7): GAGVSQTPSNKVTEKGKYVELRCDPISGHTALYWYRQSLGQGPEFLIYFQGTGAADDSGLPNDRFFAVRPEGSVSTLKIQRTERGDSAVYLCASGPPMAGGSYEQYFGPGTRLTVT.